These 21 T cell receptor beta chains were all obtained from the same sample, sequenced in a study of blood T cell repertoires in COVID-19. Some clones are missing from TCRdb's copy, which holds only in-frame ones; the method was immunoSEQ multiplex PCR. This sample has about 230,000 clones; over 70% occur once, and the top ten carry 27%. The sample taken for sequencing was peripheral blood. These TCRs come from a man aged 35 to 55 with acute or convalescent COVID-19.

The CDR3, as DNA: TGCGCCAGCAGCACAACAGGGGATAGGAACACTGAAGCTTTCTTT. Protein sequence: CASSTTGDRNTEAFF. V and J are TRBV5-1 and TRBJ1-1, with TRBD1 matching 7 bases. Looked up from germline, CDR1 is SGHRS and CDR2 is YFSETQ. The CDR3 consists of 15 residues. The V gene end was trimmed by 4 bases and the J gene end by 1 base; junction bases not matched to a gene: 7.

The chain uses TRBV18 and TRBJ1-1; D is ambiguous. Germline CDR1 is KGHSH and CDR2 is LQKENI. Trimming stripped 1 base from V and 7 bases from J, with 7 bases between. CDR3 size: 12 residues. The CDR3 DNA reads TGTGCCAGCTCACCACGGCCCGTTGAAGCTTTCTTT. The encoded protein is CASSPRPVEAFF.

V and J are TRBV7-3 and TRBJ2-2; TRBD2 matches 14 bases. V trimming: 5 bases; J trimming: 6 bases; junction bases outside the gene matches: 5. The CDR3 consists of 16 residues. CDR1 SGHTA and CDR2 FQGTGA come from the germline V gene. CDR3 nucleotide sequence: TGTGCCAGCAGCAAGGGACTAGCGGGAGCGGCCGGGGAGCTGTTTTTT. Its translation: CASSKGLAGAAGELFF.

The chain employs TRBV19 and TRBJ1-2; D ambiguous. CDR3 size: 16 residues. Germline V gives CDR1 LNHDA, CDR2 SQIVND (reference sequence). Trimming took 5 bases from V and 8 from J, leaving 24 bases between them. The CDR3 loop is CASSSSGEILIRGYTF. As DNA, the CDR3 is TGTGCCAGTAGTTCGTCCGGAGAGATACTAATTCGGGGCTACACCTTC.

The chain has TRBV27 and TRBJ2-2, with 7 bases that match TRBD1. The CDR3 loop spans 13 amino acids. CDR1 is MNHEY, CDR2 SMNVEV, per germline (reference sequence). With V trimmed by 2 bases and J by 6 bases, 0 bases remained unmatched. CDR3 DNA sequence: TGTGCCAGCAGTTTACAGGGGGCCGGGGAGCTGTTTTTT. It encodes CASSLQGAGELFF.

The CDR3 sequence is CASSGTSYGYTF. For the CDR3, the DNA is TGTGCCAGCTCCGGGACTTCATATGGCTACACCTTC. The chain is built from TRBV12-3 or TRBV12-4 and TRBJ1-2; D possibly corresponds to TRBD1 (5 bases). V was cut by 8 bases and J by 5 bases, with 12 bases left in between. CDR3 length: 12 amino acids.

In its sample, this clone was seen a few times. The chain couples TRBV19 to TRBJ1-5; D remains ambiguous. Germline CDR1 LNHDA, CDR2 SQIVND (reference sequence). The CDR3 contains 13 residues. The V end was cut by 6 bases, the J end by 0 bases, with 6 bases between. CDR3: CASSDNSNQPQHF. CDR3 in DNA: TGTGCCAGTAGCGACAATAGCAATCAGCCCCAGCATTTT.

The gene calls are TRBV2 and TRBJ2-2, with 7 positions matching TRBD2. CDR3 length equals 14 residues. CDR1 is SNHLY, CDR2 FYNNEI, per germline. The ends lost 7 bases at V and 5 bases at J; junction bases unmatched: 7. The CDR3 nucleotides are TGTGCCAGCACCTCGGGGAGGGGAACCGGGGAGCTGTTTTTT. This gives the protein CASTSGRGTGELFF.

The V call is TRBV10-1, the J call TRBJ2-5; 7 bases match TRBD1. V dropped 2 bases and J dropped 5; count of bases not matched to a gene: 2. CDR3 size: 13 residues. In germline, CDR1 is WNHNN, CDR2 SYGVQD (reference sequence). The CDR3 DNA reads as TGCGCCAGCAGTGAGACAGGGGCTGAGACCCAGTACTTC. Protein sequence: CASSETGAETQYF.

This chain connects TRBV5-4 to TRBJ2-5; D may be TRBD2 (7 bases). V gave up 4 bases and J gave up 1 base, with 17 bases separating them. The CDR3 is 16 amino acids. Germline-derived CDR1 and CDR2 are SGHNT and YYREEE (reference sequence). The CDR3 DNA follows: TGTGCCAGCAGCGGCGGGGGCGGGAGCGGCCAAGAGACCCAGTACTTC. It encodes CASSGGGGSGQETQYF.

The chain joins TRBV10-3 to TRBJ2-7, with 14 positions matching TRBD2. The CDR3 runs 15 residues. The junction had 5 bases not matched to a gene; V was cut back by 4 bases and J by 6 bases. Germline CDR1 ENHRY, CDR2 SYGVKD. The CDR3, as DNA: TGTGCCATCAGTGGGGGGACTAGCGGGAGCGGCGAGCAGTACTTC. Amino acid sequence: CAISGGTSGSGEQYF.

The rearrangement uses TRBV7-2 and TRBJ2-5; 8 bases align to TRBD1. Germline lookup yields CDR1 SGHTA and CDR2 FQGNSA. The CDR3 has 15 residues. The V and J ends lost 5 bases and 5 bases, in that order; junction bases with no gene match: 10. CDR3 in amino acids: CASSQLQGATETQYF. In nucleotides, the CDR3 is TGTGCCAGCAGCCAGCTGCAGGGGGCAACGGAGACCCAGTACTTC. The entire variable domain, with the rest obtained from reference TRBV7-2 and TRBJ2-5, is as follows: GAGVSQSPSNKVTEKGKDVELRCDPISGHTALYWYRQSLGQGLEFLIYFQGNSAPDKSGLPSDRFSAERTGGSVSTLTIQRTQQEDSAVYLCASSQLQGATETQYFGPGTRLLVL.

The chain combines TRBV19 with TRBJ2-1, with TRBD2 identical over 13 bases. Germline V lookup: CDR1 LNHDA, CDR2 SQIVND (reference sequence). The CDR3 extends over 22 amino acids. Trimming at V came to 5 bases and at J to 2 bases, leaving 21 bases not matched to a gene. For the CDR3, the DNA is TGTGCCAGTAGTCCGCGACCCTTCCGCCCGGGACTAGCGGGAATTCCCTACAATGAGCAGTTCTTC. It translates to CASSPRPFRPGLAGIPYNEQFF.

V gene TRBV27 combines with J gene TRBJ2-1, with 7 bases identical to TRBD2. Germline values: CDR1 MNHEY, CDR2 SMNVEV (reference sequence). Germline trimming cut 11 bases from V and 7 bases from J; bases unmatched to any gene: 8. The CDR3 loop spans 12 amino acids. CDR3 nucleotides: TGTGCCTGCGAGGGAGGGTCAAATGAGCAGTTCTTC. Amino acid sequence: CACEGGSNEQFF.

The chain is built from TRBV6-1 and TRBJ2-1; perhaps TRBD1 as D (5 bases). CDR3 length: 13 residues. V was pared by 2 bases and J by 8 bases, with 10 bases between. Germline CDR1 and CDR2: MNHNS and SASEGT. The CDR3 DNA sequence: TGTGCCAGCAGTGAACCCTTCAGGGATGAGCAGTTCTTC. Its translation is CASSEPFRDEQFF.

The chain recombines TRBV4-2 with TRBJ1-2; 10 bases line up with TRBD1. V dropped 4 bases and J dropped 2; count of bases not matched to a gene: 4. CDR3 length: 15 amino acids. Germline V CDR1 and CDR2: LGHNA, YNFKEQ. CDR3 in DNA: TGTGCCAGCAGCCGCTTGACAGGGGGCAACTATGGCTACACCTTC. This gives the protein CASSRLTGGNYGYTF.

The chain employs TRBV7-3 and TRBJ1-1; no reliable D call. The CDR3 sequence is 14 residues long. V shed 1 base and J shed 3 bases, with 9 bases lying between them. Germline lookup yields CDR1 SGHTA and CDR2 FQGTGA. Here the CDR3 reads CASSLNLFDTEAFF. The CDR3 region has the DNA TGTGCCAGCAGCTTAAATCTTTTCGACACTGAAGCTTTCTTT.

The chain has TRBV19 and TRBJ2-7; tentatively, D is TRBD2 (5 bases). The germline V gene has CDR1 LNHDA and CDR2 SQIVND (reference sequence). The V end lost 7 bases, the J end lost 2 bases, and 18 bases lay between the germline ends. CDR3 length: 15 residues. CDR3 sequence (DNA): TGTGCCAGTACTTCTTTCAGATGGACTCCCTACGAGCAGTACTTC. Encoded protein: CASTSFRWTPYEQYF.

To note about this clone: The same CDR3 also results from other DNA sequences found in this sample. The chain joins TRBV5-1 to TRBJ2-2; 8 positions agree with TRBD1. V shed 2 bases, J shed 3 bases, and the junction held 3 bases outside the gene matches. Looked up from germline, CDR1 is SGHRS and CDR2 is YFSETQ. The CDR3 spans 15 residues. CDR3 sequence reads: CASSLQGGDTGELFF. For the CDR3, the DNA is TGCGCCAGCAGCTTACAGGGGGGCGACACCGGGGAGCTGTTTTTT.

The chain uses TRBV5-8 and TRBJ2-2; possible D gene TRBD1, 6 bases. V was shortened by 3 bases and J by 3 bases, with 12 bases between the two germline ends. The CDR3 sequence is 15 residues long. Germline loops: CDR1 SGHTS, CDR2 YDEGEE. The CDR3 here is CASSWWTEYTGELFF. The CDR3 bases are TGTGCCAGCAGCTGGTGGACAGAATACACCGGGGAGCTGTTTTTT.

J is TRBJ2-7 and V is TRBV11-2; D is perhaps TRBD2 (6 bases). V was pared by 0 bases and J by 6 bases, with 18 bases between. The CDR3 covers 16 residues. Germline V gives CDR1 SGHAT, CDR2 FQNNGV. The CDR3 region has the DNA TGTGCCAGCAGCTTAGATCGGGCGGGACCTCCCCCCGAGCAGTACTTC. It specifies CASSLDRAGPPPEQYF.